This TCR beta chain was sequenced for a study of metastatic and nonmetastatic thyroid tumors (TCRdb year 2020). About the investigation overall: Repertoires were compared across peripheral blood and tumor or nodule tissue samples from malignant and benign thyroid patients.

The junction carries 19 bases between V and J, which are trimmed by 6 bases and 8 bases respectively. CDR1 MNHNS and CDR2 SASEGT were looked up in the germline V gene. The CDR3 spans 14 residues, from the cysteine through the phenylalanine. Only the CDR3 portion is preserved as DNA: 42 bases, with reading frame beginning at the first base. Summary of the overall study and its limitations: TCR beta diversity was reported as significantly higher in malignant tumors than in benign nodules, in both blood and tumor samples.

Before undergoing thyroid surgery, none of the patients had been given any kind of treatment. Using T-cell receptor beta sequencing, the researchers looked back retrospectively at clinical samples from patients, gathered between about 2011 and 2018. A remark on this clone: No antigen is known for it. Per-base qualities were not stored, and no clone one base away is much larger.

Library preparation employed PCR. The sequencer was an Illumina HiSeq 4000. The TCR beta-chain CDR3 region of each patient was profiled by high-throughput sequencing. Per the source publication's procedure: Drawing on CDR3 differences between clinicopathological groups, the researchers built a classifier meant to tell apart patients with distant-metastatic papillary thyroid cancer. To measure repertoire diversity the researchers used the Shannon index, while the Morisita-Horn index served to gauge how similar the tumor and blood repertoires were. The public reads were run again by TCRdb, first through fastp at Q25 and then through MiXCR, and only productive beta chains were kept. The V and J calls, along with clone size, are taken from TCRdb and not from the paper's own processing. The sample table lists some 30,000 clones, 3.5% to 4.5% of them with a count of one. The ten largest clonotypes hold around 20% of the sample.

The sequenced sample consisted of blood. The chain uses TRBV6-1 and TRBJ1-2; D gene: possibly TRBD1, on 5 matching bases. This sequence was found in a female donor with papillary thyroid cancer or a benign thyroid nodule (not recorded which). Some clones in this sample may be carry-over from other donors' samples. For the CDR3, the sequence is CASRTGTPTGGYTF. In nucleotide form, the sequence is TGTGCCAGCAGGACCGGGACTCCCACGGGGGGCTACACCTTC.